This TCR beta chain emerged from a study of regulatory T cells in long-lasting Graves disease. General study points: New patients shared more than 750 public clonotypes, fewer than the roughly 2,500 shared by persistent patients.

According to the study, TCR beta libraries were built with iRepertoire HTBI primers and CDR3-region Arm-PCR. TCRdb re-called the multiplex PCR reads through MiXCR, storing one row per CDR3 protein. The sample carries 350,000 to 500,000 distinct CDR3 sequences, roughly 15% recorded once. This clonotype showed up many times. The antigen is undetermined. Specified time point: newly diagnosed GD, antithyroid drugs for less than 3 months. RNA isolated from PBMCs was used to make the TCR library. Germline CDR1 and CDR2: LGHDT and YNNKEL (reference sequence). CDR3 size: 14 residues. The V end lost 3 bases, the J end lost 1 base, and 8 bases lay between the germline ends. The same specimen was also included in a second study, on T cells in Graves' hyperthyroidism and ophthalmopathy.

The input for sequencing was peripheral blood mononuclear cells (PBMCs), taken at new diagnosis, from a patient treated with antithyroid drugs. The sequence was obtained from a woman aged 18-29 years with Graves disease. The rearrangement uses TRBV3-1 and TRBJ2-3, with D uncertain. The CDR3 spells CASSHRQGTDTQYF. Here the CDR3 DNA reads TGTGCCAGCAGCCACAGACAAGGCACAGATACGCAGTATTTT.